The entry below describes one TCR beta chain. CDR1 MGHRA and CDR2 YSYEKL come from the germline V gene. Trimming cost V 2 bases and J 9 bases, with 14 bases left between them. This CDR3 region has 14 residues. TCRdb used MiXCR to reprocess the RT-PCR reads, holding one entry per CDR3 protein. The table records around 480,000 distinct CDR3 sequences, around 9.9% of them present only once. This entry is derived from a study of response to subunit inactivated influenza vaccine. The sequence was collected from a man aged 45-60 years who received an inactivated influenza vaccine. The V gene is TRBV4-1, the J gene TRBJ2-1; no clear D. The sample in question was PBMCs from blood, obtained roughly 46 days after vaccination. As DNA, the CDR3 is TGCGCCAGCAGCCAATTACCGGGCCTCGGTGAGCAGTTCTTC. It yields the protein CASSQLPGLGEQFF.